A selection of T cell receptor beta chains follows, all from one sample in a study of post-analysis software for immune sequencing data. TCRdb ran MiXCR on the PCR reads and lists one entry per CDR3 protein. Of hundreds of thousands of distinct CDR3 sequences in the sample, just under 30% were seen once. Specimen: blood. The receptors derive from a girl between 10 and 17 years old with multiple sclerosis. Both conserved end residues are part of each CDR3. D genes are given only for firm matches. Size is omitted from some rows. Given values are once, few, many or a class for expanded clones.

D: .; J: TRBJ2-1; V: TRBV15; size: .; CDR3: CATGTRRVDEQFF; DNA: TGTGCCACCGGCACCCGACGGGTGGATGAGCAGTTCTTC
D: .; J: TRBJ2-7; V: TRBV7-2; size: many; CDR3: CASSLAGGSTVYEQYF; DNA: TGTGCCAGCAGCTTAGCGGGGGGCAGCACGGTGTACGAGCAGTACTTC
D: TRBD1; J: TRBJ2-7; V: TRBV11-2; size: few; CDR3: CASSLEGTGGPYEQYF; DNA: TGTGCCAGCAGCTTGGAGGGGACAGGGGGCCCCTACGAGCAGTACTTC
D: .; J: TRBJ2-1; V: TRBV20-1; size: .; CDR3: CSAWDGSYEQFF; DNA: TGCAGTGCGTGGGACGGGTCCTACGAGCAGTTCTTC
D: .; J: TRBJ2-1; V: TRBV20-1; size: .; CDR3: CSARAAWNEQFF; DNA: TGCAGTGCTAGGGCTGCGTGGAATGAGCAGTTCTTC
D: .; J: TRBJ1-2; V: TRBV2; size: .; CDR3: CASSIRGGRGYTF; DNA: TGTGCCAGCAGCATAAGGGGGGGGCGAGGCTACACCTTC
D: TRBD2; J: TRBJ2-1; V: TRBV4-3; size: .; CDR3: CASSQDRTSGIYNEQFF; DNA: TGCGCCAGCAGCCAAGACAGGACTAGCGGGATCTACAATGAGCAGTTCTTC
D: .; J: TRBJ2-7; V: TRBV29-1; size: few; CDR3: CSVLTGFAEQYF; DNA: TGCAGCGTCCTAACAGGGTTCGCCGAGCAGTACTTC
D: .; J: TRBJ1-1; V: TRBV29-1; size: few; CDR3: CSVGAGLSPEAFF; DNA: TGCAGCGTTGGGGCAGGATTATCTCCTGAAGCTTTCTTT
D: TRBD2; J: TRBJ2-7; V: TRBV7-2; size: .; CDR3: CASSLVSAGGHPYEQYF; DNA: TGTGCCAGCAGCTTAGTCTCGGCGGGAGGCCACCCTTACGAGCAGTACTTC
D: .; J: TRBJ2-1; V: TRBV7-9; size: .; CDR3: CASSPPEVLVPYNEQFF; DNA: TGTGCCAGCAGCCCACCTGAGGTCCTAGTCCCCTACAATGAGCAGTTCTTC
D: .; J: TRBJ1-4; V: TRBV20-1; size: .; CDR3: CRPTGTANEKLFF; DNA: TGCAGGCCAACCGGGACGGCGAATGAAAAACTGTTTTTT
D: TRBD1; J: TRBJ2-1; V: TRBV28; size: .; CDR3: CASSTTGTGSYNEQFF; DNA: TGTGCCAGCAGTACCACGGGGACAGGGTCCTACAATGAGCAGTTCTTC
D: TRBD1; J: TRBJ2-2; V: TRBV5-1; size: .; CDR3: CASSFRDRDTGELFF; DNA: TGCGCCAGCAGCTTCAGAGACAGGGACACCGGGGAGCTGTTTTTT
D: .; J: TRBJ1-2; V: TRBV7-2; size: .; CDR3: CASSLRGHHYGYTF; DNA: TGTGCCAGCAGCTTGCGGGGACATCACTATGGCTACACCTTC
D: TRBD2; J: TRBJ2-5; V: TRBV7-2; size: few; CDR3: CASSLRVREGFLETQYF; DNA: TGTGCCAGCAGCTTACGAGTCCGGGAGGGCTTCTTAGAGACCCAGTACTTC
D: .; J: TRBJ2-2; V: TRBV7-2; size: .; CDR3: CASSLVALNTGELFF; DNA: TGTGCCAGCAGCTTAGTAGCGCTGAACACCGGGGAGCTGTTTTTT
D: TRBD2; J: TRBJ2-4; V: TRBV3-1; size: .; CDR3: CASSRTSGGNIQYF; DNA: TGTGCCAGCAGCCGGACTAGCGGGGGGAACATTCAGTACTTC
D: .; J: TRBJ2-6; V: TRBV5-1; size: few; CDR3: CASSNSISYSGANVLTF; DNA: TGCGCCAGCAGTAACAGCATTTCTTATTCTGGGGCCAACGTCCTGACTTTC
D: TRBD2; J: TRBJ2-7; V: TRBV6-2/TRBV6-3; size: .; CDR3: CASRNPGLAGGPIGEQYF; DNA: TGTGCCAGCAGGAATCCGGGACTAGCGGGAGGGCCGATTGGTGAGCAGTACTTC
D: .; J: TRBJ2-3; V: TRBV7-2; size: many; CDR3: CASSLDLSTDTQYF; DNA: TGTGCCAGCAGCTTGGATCTAAGCACAGATACGCAGTATTTT
D: TRBD1; J: TRBJ1-6; V: TRBV7-8; size: .; CDR3: CASSETGAHSPLHF; DNA: TGTGCCAGCAGCGAGACAGGGGCGCATTCACCCCTCCACTTT
D: TRBD1; J: TRBJ2-4; V: TRBV5-5; size: .; CDR3: CASSDRDRGTKNIQYF; DNA: TGTGCCAGCAGCGACCGGGACAGGGGAACCAAAAACATTCAGTACTTC
D: TRBD2; J: TRBJ2-3; V: TRBV6-2/TRBV6-3; size: many; CDR3: CASSGLAGGTDTQYF; DNA: TGTGCCAGCAGCGGACTAGCGGGAGGAACAGATACGCAGTATTTT
D: TRBD1; J: TRBJ1-2; V: TRBV28; size: .; CDR3: CASRPAGTGRYGYTF; DNA: TGTGCCAGCAGACCTGCGGGGACAGGGCGATATGGCTACACCTTC
D: TRBD1; J: TRBJ2-7; V: TRBV5-1; size: few; CDR3: CASSRDSPYEQYF; DNA: TGCGCCAGCAGCCGGGACAGCCCCTACGAGCAGTACTTC
D: .; J: TRBJ1-2; V: TRBV7-6; size: .; CDR3: CASSSRATGTNYGYTF; DNA: TGTGCCAGCAGCTCTAGGGCGACCGGGACAAACTATGGCTACACCTTC
D: .; J: TRBJ2-5; V: TRBV7-2; size: .; CDR3: CASSLSQLRETQYF; DNA: TGTGCCAGCAGCTTATCCCAGCTTCGGGAGACCCAGTACTTC
D: TRBD2; J: TRBJ2-1; V: TRBV3-1; size: .; CDR3: CASSQAAGNYNEQFF; DNA: TGTGCCAGCAGCCAAGCAGCGGGAAACTACAATGAGCAGTTCTTC
D: .; J: TRBJ1-5; V: TRBV7-2; size: .; CDR3: CASSLRSGGDQPQHF; DNA: TGTGCCAGCAGCTTACGGTCTGGAGGGGATCAGCCCCAGCATTTT
D: TRBD1; J: TRBJ2-2; V: TRBV6-4; size: few; CDR3: CASSRDRGRGTGELFF; DNA: TGTGCCAGCAGCCGAGACAGGGGGCGCGGCACCGGGGAGCTGTTTTTT
D: .; J: TRBJ1-4; V: TRBV7-9; size: .; CDR3: CASSPPGRINEKLFF; DNA: TGTGCCAGCAGTCCTCCGGGACGCATTAATGAAAAACTGTTTTTT
D: TRBD2; J: TRBJ2-7; V: TRBV5-1; size: .; CDR3: CASSLKFQGGSYEQYF; DNA: TGCGCCAGCAGCTTGAAGTTCCAGGGAGGGAGTTACGAGCAGTACTTC
D: .; J: TRBJ2-2; V: TRBV7-2; size: few; CDR3: CASSLVMRVNTGELFF; DNA: TGTGCCAGCAGCTTAGTCATGCGGGTGAACACCGGGGAGCTGTTTTTT
D: .; J: TRBJ2-5; V: TRBV11-2; size: few; CDR3: CASSLVLSRLGETQYF; DNA: TGTGCCAGCAGCTTAGTTCTAAGCAGGCTGGGGGAGACCCAGTACTTC
D: .; J: TRBJ2-5; V: TRBV7-9; size: few; CDR3: CASSLLGLDSEETQYF; DNA: TGTGCCAGCAGCTTGTTAGGTTTAGACTCGGAGGAGACCCAGTACTTC
D: TRBD1; J: TRBJ2-5; V: TRBV7-2; size: many; CDR3: CASSADRGRETQYF; DNA: TGTGCCAGCAGCGCTGACAGGGGCCGAGAGACCCAGTACTTC
D: .; J: TRBJ2-3; V: TRBV6-5; size: .; CDR3: CASSYYGTDTQYF; DNA: TGTGCCAGCAGTTACTATGGCACAGATACGCAGTATTTT
D: .; J: TRBJ1-1; V: TRBV20-1; size: .; CDR3: CSARDSTDNWNAFF; DNA: TGCAGTGCTAGAGATAGTACAGATAATTGGAACGCTTTCTTT
D: TRBD2; J: TRBJ2-7; V: TRBV12-3/TRBV12-4; size: .; CDR3: CASSGGLLNSYEQYF; DNA: TGTGCCAGCAGCGGGGGACTACTTAACTCCTACGAGCAGTACTTC
D: TRBD1; J: TRBJ2-7; V: TRBV28; size: few; CDR3: CASTLGPGGYEQYF; DNA: TGTGCCAGCACCCTGGGGCCAGGGGGTTACGAGCAGTACTTC
D: .; J: TRBJ1-3; V: TRBV20-1; size: .; CDR3: CSARDDSNPGNTIYF; DNA: TGCAGTGCTAGAGATGACAGTAATCCTGGAAACACCATATATTTT